This TCR beta chain was recorded in a study of blood T cell repertoires in COVID-19. Clones were sequenced by immunoSEQ multiplex PCR, and TCRdb holds only the in-frame ones, with some missing. The table shows some 450,000 clones, with around 90% occurring only once. Germline V gene sequence: CDR1 SEHNR, CDR2 FQNEAQ (reference sequence). Trimming removed 0 bases from V and 2 bases from J, with 11 bases in between. This CDR3 region has 16 residues. Seattle researchers signed up patients amid active infection and tracked them longitudinally. The V and J genes are TRBV7-9 and TRBJ2-1; D is perhaps TRBD2 (5 bases). The sequence was collected from a man between 18 and 35 years old with COVID-19, enrolled during active disease. Sequencing used peripheral blood. The CDR3 DNA sequence: TGTGCCAGCAGCTTAGCGGCTAGCCGACCCTACAATGAGCAGTTCTTC. This sequence encodes CASSLAASRPYNEQFF.